These 19 T cell receptor beta chains originate from one sample sequenced in a study of cytomegalovirus exposure and HLA in healthy donors. The PCR ran on 60 Vbeta and 13 Jbeta primers. Data came from immunoSEQ multiplex PCR; TCRdb stores just in-frame clones and leaves some out. Seen here are 180,000 or so clones, approximately 73% observed once, and the top ten hold roughly 2.5%. Sequenced: PBMCs. The receptors were sampled from a young woman in good health and CMV-seropositive.

CDR3 sequence reads: CASSLAQENYGYTF. CDR3 bases: TGTGCCAGCAGCTTAGCACAGGAGAACTATGGCTACACCTTC. The genes are TRBV7-9 and TRBJ1-2; the D gene is possibly TRBD1 (5 bases). The CDR3 loop spans 14 amino acids. Germline loops: CDR1 SEHNR, CDR2 FQNEAQ (reference sequence). The V end lost 0 bases, the J end lost 2 bases, and 7 bases lay between the germline ends.

The V and J genes are TRBV7-2 and TRBJ2-5; D unresolved. Germline assignment: CDR1 SGHTA and CDR2 FQGNSA. This CDR3 has 11 residues. Trimming shortened V by 5 bases and J by 7 bases, and 8 bases separated the two germline ends. Here the CDR3 reads CASSPLGTQYF. In nucleotides, the CDR3 is TGTGCCAGCAGCCCCCTAGGGACCCAGTACTTC.

The J gene is TRBJ2-5, the V gene TRBV5-1; D is perhaps TRBD1 (6 bases). The J call could be wrong; TRBJ2-7 is a better fit for the DNA end. Germline lookup yields CDR1 SGHRS and CDR2 YFSETQ. The CDR3 sequence is 15 residues long. The CDR3 protein is CASSELTGSEVEQYF. Here the CDR3 DNA reads TGCGCCAGCAGCGAACTGACAGGATCCGAGGTCGAGCAGTACTTC.

The chain uses TRBV5-1 and TRBJ1-6; 9 nucleotides match TRBD1. The germline gives CDR1 SGHRS, CDR2 YFSETQ. Losses at the gene ends were 2 bases for V and 1 base for J; bases not matched to a gene: 4. There are 17 residues in the CDR3. The CDR3: CASSFGTGKSYNSPLHF. CDR3 DNA sequence: TGCGCCAGCAGCTTCGGGACAGGGAAGTCCTATAATTCACCCCTCCACTTT.

This clone is a singleton in its sample. Distinct nucleotide sequences in the sample also encode this CDR3. The V call is TRBV30, the J call TRBJ1-4; a possible D gene is TRBD1 (6 bases). V was clipped by 3 bases and J by 2 bases, with 25 bases between them. This CDR3 spans 19 amino acids. Germline V gene lookup returns CDR1 GTSNPN and CDR2 SVGIG (reference sequence). Here the CDR3 reads CAWSGSIFRGVTTNEKLFF. In DNA, the CDR3 is TGTGCCTGGAGCGGTAGCATATTCAGGGGCGTTACGACTAATGAAAAACTGTTTTTT. The whole variable domain, filled in from reference TRBV30 and TRBJ1-4, reads SQTIHQWPATLVQPVGSPLSLECTVEGTSNPNLYWYRQAAGRGLQLLFYSVGIGQISSEVPQNLSASRPQDRQFILSSKKLLLSDSGFYLCAWSGSIFRGVTTNEKLFFGSGTQLSVL.

This sequence joins TRBV28 and TRBJ2-3; TRBD2 matches 7 bases. V was clipped by 8 bases and J by 0 bases; unmatched bases: 8. Germline lookup yields CDR1 MDHEN and CDR2 SYDVKM. The CDR3 is made up of 15 amino acids. CDR3 sequence reads: CASRGESPSTDTQYF. The CDR3 DNA sequence: TGTGCCAGCCGGGGGGAGTCCCCCAGCACAGATACGCAGTATTTT.

The chain uses TRBV11-3 and TRBJ1-4; 9 bases align to TRBD1. After removal of 1 base from V and 3 bases from J, the junction contained 0 bases not matched to a gene. The CDR3 totals 15 residues. The germline V gene has CDR1 SGHNT and CDR2 YENEEA. CDR3 bases: TGTGCCAGCAGCTTAGGACAGGGGGCTAATGAAAAACTGTTTTTT. Translating gives CASSLGQGANEKLFF.

The chain combines TRBV7-3 with TRBJ2-7; TRBD2 matches 7 bases. Trimming at V came to 1 base and at J to 6 bases, leaving 12 bases not matched to a gene. CDR1 is SGHTA and CDR2 is FQGTGA in the germline V gene. CDR3 length equals 16 residues. The DNA for the CDR3 is TGTGCCAGCAGCTTAATGGGCGGGAGATCCCGACTCGAGCAGTACTTC. It is translated as CASSLMGGRSRLEQYF.

The genes are TRBV28 and TRBJ2-7; 7 nucleotides agree with TRBD1. J gave up 2 bases and V 6 bases, and 4 bases lay outside the gene matches. CDR3 length: 13 residues. CDR1 is MDHEN, CDR2 SYDVKM, per germline. DNA of the CDR3: TGTGCCAGCAGGCGACAGGGACCCTACGAGCAGTACTTC. Translation: CASRRQGPYEQYF.

The chain employs TRBV6-5 and TRBJ2-3; D is perhaps TRBD2 (5 bases). This CDR3 is 13 amino acids long. Germline lookup yields CDR1 MNHEY and CDR2 SVGAGI. V lost 6 bases and J 3 bases, leaving 10 bases between the germline ends. The CDR3 DNA reads as TGTGCCAGCAGCCCCGAGGGAACAGATACGCAGTATTTT. This gives the protein CASSPEGTDTQYF.

This chain uses TRBV4-1 with TRBJ1-2, with TRBD1 matching over 9 bases. The germline CDR1 and CDR2 sequences are MGHRA and YSYEKL. With 1 base clipped from V and 7 bases from J, the junction kept 13 bases outside the gene matches. This CDR3 spans 17 amino acids. The CDR3 is CASSQAQKVQGAGGYTF. The CDR3 DNA is TGCGCCAGCAGCCAAGCTCAAAAGGTACAGGGGGCCGGTGGCTACACCTTC.

The V and J genes are TRBV11-2 and TRBJ1-3, with D perhaps TRBD1 (6 bases). The CDR3 sequence is 14 residues long. Looked up from germline, CDR1 is SGHAT and CDR2 is FQNNGV. V lost 6 bases and J lost 1, with 10 bases in between. The CDR3 is CASRRTESGNTIYF. CDR3 sequence (DNA): TGTGCCAGCAGGCGGACAGAGTCTGGAAACACCATATATTTT.

Note on this clone: One junction end does not reproduce the germline sequence, and a read error may be involved. The V call is TRBV28, the J call TRBJ2-4, with D maybe TRBD2 (5 bases). The CDR3 is 12 residues long. The V gene's germline CDR1 is MDHEN and CDR2 SYDVKM. In DNA, the CDR3 is TGTGCCAGCAGGGGTGGGAGTGGCCGGACGAGCTTC. As protein: CASRGGSGRTSF. Drawing the rest from reference TRBV28 and TRBJ2-4, the complete variable domain is DVKVTQSSRYLVKRTGEKVFLECVQDMDHENMFWYRQDPGLGLRLIYFSYDVKMKEKGDIPEGYSVSREKKERFSLILESASTNQTSMYLCASRGGSGRTSFGAGTRLSVL.

The chain joins TRBV7-9 to TRBJ2-3, with 14 positions matching TRBD2. Germline CDR1 SEHNR, CDR2 FQNEAQ (reference sequence). The ends lost 6 bases at V and 5 bases at J; junction bases unmatched: 4. The CDR3 extends over 15 amino acids. As DNA, the CDR3 is TGTGCCAGCAGAGGGACTAGCGGGGGTAAAGATACGCAGTATTTT. Translation: CASRGTSGGKDTQYF.

The genes are TRBV28 and TRBJ1-1; D remains unclear. Germline V gives CDR1 MDHEN, CDR2 SYDVKM. The V end lost 11 bases, the J end lost 1 base, and 11 bases lay between the germline ends. The CDR3 totals 12 residues. CDR3 amino acids: CASRRGNTEAFF. Written as DNA, the CDR3 is TGTGCCTCTCGGCGCGGGAACACTGAAGCTTTCTTT.

This chain links TRBV5-4 with TRBJ1-2; 8 bases fit TRBD1. The CDR3 loop spans 14 amino acids. Germline CDR1 SGHNT, CDR2 YYREEE (reference sequence). V dropped 0 bases and J dropped 3; count of bases not matched to a gene: 1. The CDR3 DNA reads TGTGCCAGCAGCTTGGCAGGGGGCTACTATGGCTACACCTTC. Amino acid sequence: CASSLAGGYYGYTF.

The CDR3 bases are TGTGCCAGCAGTTTAGGAGGGCAGGGTCCTGGGGAGCTGTTTTTT. Protein sequence: CASSLGGQGPGELFF. The chain carries TRBV28 and TRBJ2-2, with a possible D match to TRBD2 (6 bases). Trimming stripped 2 bases from V and 8 bases from J, with 15 bases between. Per the germline V gene, CDR1 is MDHEN and CDR2 is SYDVKM. CDR3 size: 15 residues.

This clone was seen only a few times. V and J are TRBV7-8 and TRBJ2-6; tentatively, D is TRBD1 (5 bases). Trimming removed 6 bases from V and 0 bases from J, with 9 bases in between. The CDR3 is made up of 15 amino acids. The germline gives CDR1 SGHVS, CDR2 FQNEAQ. The CDR3, as DNA: TGTGCCAGCAGTTATGGGGCCTCTGGGGCCAACGTCCTGACTTTC. This encodes CASSYGASGANVLTF.

The chain joins TRBV4-1 to TRBJ2-4; 8 positions match TRBD1. Germline V gene lookup returns CDR1 MGHRA and CDR2 YSYEKL. This CDR3 is built from 18 residues. Germline trimming cut 1 base from V and 1 base from J; bases unmatched to any gene: 9. CDR3 in DNA: TGCGCCAGCAGCCAAGCCTCCCCGAGGACAGGGGCCAAAAACATTCAGTACTTC. Its protein product is CASSQASPRTGAKNIQYF.